The 22 T cell receptor beta chains below were found in one sample sequenced in a study of T cell responses to AZD1222 COVID-19 vaccine (dated by TCRdb to the early 2020s). Receptors were amplified or captured by the immunoSEQ multiplex PCR assay. TCRdb holds this immuneACCESS table with in-frame rearrangements only. Some clones are missing; in checked studies, unresolved V genes explain under half, and the rest has no known cause. The sample data list roughly 43,000 clones, and around 77% of these were observed just once. Roughly a fifth of the sample is held by the ten biggest clonotypes. This specimen's time point label, per the study, means: about 28 days (+/-7) after the second vaccine dose. According to the study, the label for this sample's treatment or condition signals: meningococcal conjugate vaccine given as trial control. Here the sequenced sample was peripheral blood, taken 28 days after the second dose of the MenACWY control vaccine. These receptor sequences come from an adult who received the MenACWY meningococcal vaccine as a control.

This clone was seen only once. The V call is TRBV13, the J call TRBJ1-2; 8 bases fit TRBD1. Germline V gene sequence: CDR1 PRHDT, CDR2 FYEKMQ (reference sequence). V was pared by 5 bases and J by 2 bases, with 4 bases of the junction left unmatched. The CDR3 length is 14 residues. The CDR3 is CASSPGQVNYGYTF. CDR3 nucleotide sequence: TGTGCCAGCAGCCCGGGACAGGTGAACTATGGCTACACCTTC.

The rearrangement joins TRBV5-6 to TRBJ1-5; no clear D. The V gene's germline CDR1 is SGHDT and CDR2 YYEEEE. Trimming stripped 5 bases from V and 0 bases from J, with 9 bases between. The CDR3 consists of 14 residues. The CDR3, as DNA: TGTGCCAGCAGTTTTCTCTATAGCAATCAGCCCCAGCATTTT. Its translation: CASSFLYSNQPQHF. Together with reference TRBV5-6 and TRBJ1-5, the CDR3 gives the full variable domain: DAGVTQSPTHLIKTRGQQVTLRCSPKSGHDTVSWYQQALGQGPQFIFQYYEEEERQRGNFPDRFSGHQFPNYSSELNVNALLLGDSALYLCASSFLYSNQPQHFGDGTRLSIL.

This rearrangement joins TRBV19 to TRBJ2-1; D gene unclear. This CDR3 comprises 12 residues. CDR1 and CDR2 from the germline V gene are LNHDA and SQIVND (reference sequence). V gave up 3 bases and J gave up 4 bases, with 4 bases separating them. CDR3 loop: CASSISYNEQFF. CDR3 DNA sequence: TGTGCCAGTAGTATTAGTTACAATGAGCAGTTCTTC.

The chain recombines TRBV6-4 with TRBJ1-5; a possible D gene is TRBD1 (6 bases). Germline loops: CDR1 MRHNA, CDR2 SNTAGT. The CDR3 sequence is 14 residues long. The V gene lost 11 bases and the J gene lost 4 bases, with 18 bases spanning the gap. CDR3 sequence: CAGRSDSENQPQHF. CDR3 coding DNA: TGTGCCGGGCGGTCGGACAGCGAAAATCAGCCCCAGCATTTT.

This clone was seen only once. V and J are TRBV7-9 and TRBJ2-2; 8 nucleotides align to TRBD2. The germline CDR1 and CDR2 sequences are SEHNR and FQNEAQ (reference sequence). The CDR3 has 16 residues. Unmatched junction bases numbered 6, after V lost 0 bases and J lost 6 bases. CDR3: CASSLAPSSGAGELFF. The CDR3, as DNA: TGTGCCAGCAGCTTAGCCCCAAGTAGCGGGGCCGGGGAGCTGTTTTTT.

The chain carries TRBV14 and TRBJ2-1; TRBD2 matches 10 bases. With 2 bases clipped from V and 5 bases from J, the junction kept 9 bases outside the gene matches. CDR3 length equals 17 residues. The germline V gene encodes CDR1 SGHDN and CDR2 FVKESK. The CDR3 region is CASSQTSGDNQDNEQFF. The DNA of the CDR3 is TGTGCCAGCAGCCAAACTAGCGGGGATAACCAAGACAATGAGCAGTTCTTC.

This clone was recorded a few times. The chain links TRBV10-3 to TRBJ2-7; D gene ambiguous. CDR3 length equals 12 residues. The V gene's germline CDR1 is ENHRY and CDR2 SYGVKD. Between the trimmed V and J ends, which lost 0 bases and 3 bases, there was a span of 3 bases. This chain's CDR3 is CAISESSYEQYF. Written as DNA, the CDR3 is TGTGCCATCAGTGAGTCGAGCTACGAGCAGTACTTC.

V is TRBV5-1 and J is TRBJ1-6, with TRBD1 matching over 7 bases. The CDR3 consists of 18 residues. Germline-derived CDR1 and CDR2 are SGHRS and YFSETQ. V gave up 2 bases and J gave up 6 bases; unmatched junction bases: 14. CDR3 sequence reads: CASSLEPPTGTFNSPLHF. As DNA, the CDR3 is TGCGCCAGCAGCTTAGAGCCCCCGACAGGGACGTTTAATTCACCCCTCCACTTT. The whole variable domain, remainder taken from reference TRBV5-1 and TRBJ1-6, is KAGVTQTPRYLIKTRGQQVTLSCSPISGHRSVSWYQQTPGQGLQFLFEYFSETQRNKGNFPGRFSGRQFSNSRSEMNVSTLELGDSALYLCASSLEPPTGTFNSPLHFGNGTRLTVT.

This rearrangement joins TRBV5-6 to TRBJ1-6; D might be TRBD1 (5 bases). Trimming removed 0 bases at V and 2 bases at J, with 9 bases between. This CDR3 has 16 residues. Germline V gene lookup returns CDR1 SGHDT and CDR2 YYEEEE. CDR3 sequence reads: CASSLDRRAYNSPLHF. The DNA for the CDR3 is TGTGCCAGCAGCTTGGACAGGCGCGCCTATAATTCACCCCTCCACTTT.

This clone came up once. The V call is TRBV28, the J call TRBJ2-3; D is tentatively TRBD1 or TRBD2 (5 bases each). Per the germline V gene, CDR1 is MDHEN and CDR2 is SYDVKM. This CDR3 is built from 17 residues. The V gene lost 3 bases and the J gene lost 2 bases, with 18 bases spanning the gap. The CDR3 loop reads CASSLFTGATITDTQYF. As DNA, the CDR3 is TGTGCCAGCAGTTTGTTTACCGGGGCTACCATCACAGATACGCAGTATTTT. The full variable domain, rest sourced from reference TRBV28 and TRBJ2-3, is DVKVTQSSRYLVKRTGEKVFLECVQDMDHENMFWYRQDPGLGLRLIYFSYDVKMKEKGDIPEGYSVSREKKERFSLILESASTNQTSMYLCASSLFTGATITDTQYFGPGTRLTVL.

The chain is built from TRBV28 and TRBJ1-3; 7 bases are a match to TRBD1. This CDR3 region has 16 residues. V shed 5 bases and J 4 bases; nucleotides not matched to a gene: 11. Germline V CDR1 and CDR2: MDHEN, SYDVKM. The CDR3 reads CASSQPGGGLGNTIYF. The CDR3 DNA sequence: TGTGCCAGCAGTCAACCAGGGGGGGGATTAGGAAACACCATATATTTT. The variable domain in full, completed from reference TRBV28 and TRBJ1-3, reads DVKVTQSSRYLVKRTGEKVFLECVQDMDHENMFWYRQDPGLGLRLIYFSYDVKMKEKGDIPEGYSVSREKKERFSLILESASTNQTSMYLCASSQPGGGLGNTIYFGEGSWLTVV.

V usage is TRBV9 and J usage is TRBJ2-3; possibly TRBD2 for D (6 bases). Germline values: CDR1 SGDLS, CDR2 YYNGEE. Trimming pared 3 bases from V and 2 bases from J, leaving 16 bases between. The CDR3 is made up of 16 amino acids. The CDR3 nucleotides are TGTGCCAGCAGCGCTCAATGGAGGGAACCCACAGATACGCAGTATTTT. It specifies CASSAQWREPTDTQYF. The variable domain in full, with the rest retrieved from reference TRBV9 and TRBJ2-3, is DSGVTQTPKHLITATGQRVTLRCSPRSGDLSVYWYQQSLDQGLQFLIQYYNGEERAKGNILERFSAQQFPDLHSELNLSSLELGDSALYFCASSAQWREPTDTQYFGPGTRLTVL.

V gene TRBV3-1 (or the pseudogene TRBV3-2) combines with J gene TRBJ2-7, with 13 bases lining up with TRBD2. CDR3 length equals 14 residues. Germline CDR1 is LGHDT and CDR2 is YNNKEL (reference sequence). With V trimmed by 3 bases and J by 4 bases, 0 bases remained unmatched. The CDR3 DNA reads as TGTGCCAGCAGCCAGGGACTAGCGGGGTACGAGCAGTACTTC. This encodes CASSQGLAGYEQYF.

V is TRBV6-5 and J is TRBJ2-2; D is undetermined. Germline V gene data show CDR1 as MNHEY and CDR2 as SVGAGI. The length of the CDR3 is 12 residues. V shed 6 bases and J shed 0 bases, with 2 bases lying between them. The DNA of the CDR3 is TGTGCCAGCAGGCCGAACACCGGGGAGCTGTTTTTT. Protein: CASRPNTGELFF.

The chain is built from TRBV11-3 and TRBJ1-3, with D hard to call. Per the germline V gene, CDR1 is SGHNT and CDR2 is YENEEA. The V end was cut by 0 bases, the J end by 1 base, with 7 bases between. CDR3 length: 15 residues. Here the CDR3 reads CASSLESGSGNTIYF. CDR3 sequence (DNA): TGTGCCAGCAGCTTAGAGTCGGGGTCTGGAAACACCATATATTTT.

The rearrangement uses TRBV27 and TRBJ2-2; the match to TRBD1 covers 9 bases. V was pared by 5 bases and J by 0 bases, with 1 base of the junction left unmatched. CDR1 MNHEY and CDR2 SMNVEV come from the germline V gene (reference sequence). The CDR3 extends over 15 amino acids. The CDR3 loop reads CASSTGGPNTGELFF. CDR3 sequence (DNA): TGTGCCAGCAGTACAGGGGGCCCGAACACCGGGGAGCTGTTTTTT.

V usage is TRBV9 and J usage is TRBJ2-2, with a tentative D call TRBD1 (5 bases). Germline assignment: CDR1 SGDLS and CDR2 YYNGEE. V was clipped by 5 bases and J by 2 bases, with 7 bases between them. The CDR3 runs to 13 residues. The CDR3: CASSQGNTGELFF. In DNA, the CDR3 is TGTGCCAGCAGTCAGGGTAACACCGGGGAGCTGTTTTTT.

V gene TRBV4-2 combines with J gene TRBJ1-4; D is ambiguous. Germline CDR1 reads LGHNA; CDR2 reads YNFKEQ. V shed 4 bases and J shed 2 bases, with 14 bases lying between them. This CDR3 is built from 16 residues. The CDR3 reads CASSPSMGITNEKLFF. The CDR3 nucleotides read TGTGCCAGCAGCCCCTCCATGGGGATTACTAATGAAAAACTGTTTTTT.

The chain has TRBV27 and TRBJ2-7; D unclear. Germline V gene sequence: CDR1 MNHEY, CDR2 SMNVEV (reference sequence). V lost 5 bases to trimming and J lost 6 bases, with 17 bases between them. The CDR3 extends over 14 amino acids. The CDR3 reads CASSPYGRFGEQYF. DNA of the CDR3: TGTGCCAGCAGTCCATACGGTCGGTTCGGCGAGCAGTACTTC.

V gene TRBV3-1 (or the pseudogene TRBV3-2) combines with J gene TRBJ1-5, with 7 bases fitting TRBD1. The CDR3 runs 17 residues. After removal of 4 bases from V and 2 bases from J, the junction contained 11 bases not matched to a gene. Germline-derived CDR1 and CDR2 are LGHDT and YNNKEL (reference sequence). The CDR3 sequence is CASSPSPTGYGNQPQHF. The CDR3 coding sequence is TGTGCCAGCAGCCCGTCGCCGACAGGGTATGGCAATCAGCCCCAGCATTTT.

The CDR3 region is CASSLRGDLGNYGYTF. CDR3 DNA: TGTGCCAGCAGTTTACGAGGGGACCTAGGGAATTATGGCTACACCTTC. V and J are TRBV27 and TRBJ1-2; perhaps TRBD1 as D (5 bases). CDR3 length equals 16 residues. Trimming shortened V by 2 bases and J by 5 bases, and 18 bases separated the two germline ends. The germline gives CDR1 MNHEY, CDR2 SMNVEV (reference sequence).

The V call is TRBV24-1, the J call TRBJ1-5, with no clear D. CDR1 KGHDR and CDR2 SFDVKD come from the germline V gene. The CDR3 has 13 residues. Trimming removed 3 bases from V and 6 bases from J, with 8 bases in between. The CDR3 coding sequence is TGTGCCACCAGTGATGCCGGTGGTCAGCCCCAGCATTTT. This gives the protein CATSDAGGQPQHF.